This entry lists 23 T cell receptor beta chains sequenced from one sample in a study of blood T cell repertoires in COVID-19. Assay: immunoSEQ multiplex PCR; the TCRdb copy retains only in-frame clones and omits some. The sample includes 70,000 to 75,000 clones, about nine tenths of them seen just once. The sequenced material came from peripheral blood. These receptors came from a human donor in a cohort sampled during active COVID-19.

The chain uses TRBV5-4 and TRBJ1-1, with D possibly being TRBD1 (6 bases). Germline lookup yields CDR1 SGHNT and CDR2 YYREEE (reference sequence). The V end lost 3 bases, the J end lost 2 bases, and 11 bases lay between the germline ends. The CDR3 runs to 14 residues. The CDR3 loop is CASSYRQENTEAFF. CDR3 nucleotides: TGTGCCAGCAGCTACCGACAGGAAAACACTGAAGCTTTCTTT.

CDR3 coding DNA: TGTGCCACGAAGACTAGCGGACAAGAGACCCAGTACTTC. The encoded protein is CATKTSGQETQYF. The V call is TRBV6-6, the J call TRBJ2-5, with 9 bases lining up with TRBD2. The germline gives CDR1 MNHNY, CDR2 SVGAGI (reference sequence). The CDR3 consists of 13 residues. Trimming took 10 bases from V and 2 from J; bases not matched to a gene: 5.

The V gene is TRBV5-1, the J gene TRBJ2-1, with TRBD2 as a possible D gene (5 bases). CDR3 length equals 13 residues. Germline V gene data show CDR1 as SGHRS and CDR2 as YFSETQ. The ends were cut back, 3 bases at V and 5 bases at J, with 9 bases in the middle. CDR3 loop: CASSSELDNEQFF. The CDR3 DNA follows: TGCGCCAGCAGCTCGGAACTAGACAATGAGCAGTTCTTC.

The V and J genes are TRBV6-2 or TRBV6-3 and TRBJ2-3; D is uncertain. From germline, CDR1 is MNHEY and CDR2 SVGEGT. The CDR3 totals 13 residues. V was trimmed by 7 bases and J by 1 base, leaving 9 bases between them. CDR3 in amino acids: CASTPRGTDTQYF. The DNA for the CDR3 is TGTGCCAGCACCCCACGGGGCACAGATACGCAGTATTTT.

The gene calls are TRBV5-1 and TRBJ2-7; the match to TRBD2 covers 7 bases. V lost 4 bases to trimming and J lost 3 bases; unmatched junction nucleotides: 4. Germline CDR1 SGHRS, CDR2 YFSETQ. There are 13 residues in the CDR3. CDR3 sequence reads: CASSTGLDYEQYF. The CDR3 DNA reads as TGCGCCAGCAGCACCGGACTAGACTACGAGCAGTACTTC. Looking up the rest from reference TRBV5-1 and TRBJ2-7 gives the full variable domain: KAGVTQTPRYLIKTRGQQVTLSCSPISGHRSVSWYQQTPGQGLQFLFEYFSETQRNKGNFPGRFSGRQFSNSRSEMNVSTLELGDSALYLCASSTGLDYEQYFGPGTRLTVT.

This clone was found once. The V and J genes are TRBV7-2 and TRBJ2-1; tentatively, D is TRBD2 (6 bases). V shed 1 base and J shed 2 bases, with 9 bases lying between them. Germline V gene sequence: CDR1 SGHTA, CDR2 FQGNSA. The CDR3 length is 15 residues. Written as DNA, the CDR3 is TGTGCCAGCAGCTTAGGGTTAGCGGCCTACAATGAGCAGTTCTTC. Protein sequence: CASSLGLAAYNEQFF. The full variable domain, rest sourced from reference TRBV7-2 and TRBJ2-1, is GAGVSQSPSNKVTEKGKDVELRCDPISGHTALYWYRQSLGQGLEFLIYFQGNSAPDKSGLPSDRFSAERTGGSVSTLTIQRTQQEDSAVYLCASSLGLAAYNEQFFGPGTRLTVL.

The J gene is TRBJ2-3, the V gene TRBV7-9; no reliable D call. From germline, CDR1 is SEHNR and CDR2 FQNEAQ (reference sequence). V lost 2 bases and J 1 base, leaving 7 bases between the germline ends. CDR3 length equals 14 residues. The CDR3 is CASSLSSGTDTQYF. The CDR3 DNA reads TGTGCCAGCAGCTTAAGTTCGGGCACAGATACGCAGTATTTT.

The rearrangement links TRBV6-1 to TRBJ2-7; 16 bases are shared with TRBD2. Unmatched junction bases numbered 8, after V lost 4 bases and J lost 2 bases. Germline CDR1 and CDR2: MNHNS and SASEGT. The CDR3 has 18 residues. The CDR3, as DNA: TGTGCCAGCAGTGCAGCCCTGGGACTAGCGGGAGGGACCTACGAGCAGTACTTC. This translates into CASSAALGLAGGTYEQYF.

This chain joins TRBV19 and TRBJ2-1; D call uncertain. The germline V and J ends were trimmed by 3 bases and 4 bases, with 10 bases remaining between them. The CDR3 loop spans 14 amino acids. The germline gives CDR1 LNHDA, CDR2 SQIVND (reference sequence). The CDR3 region is CASSMLWQYNEQFF. CDR3 nucleotide sequence: TGTGCCAGTAGTATGTTGTGGCAGTACAATGAGCAGTTCTTC. The full variable domain, its missing parts supplied by reference TRBV19 and TRBJ2-1, is DGGITQSPKYLFRKEGQNVTLSCEQNLNHDAMYWYRQDPGQGLRLIYYSQIVNDFQKGDIAEGYSVSREKKESFPLTVTSAQKNPTAFYLCASSMLWQYNEQFFGPGTRLTVL.

The chain combines TRBV6-6 with TRBJ2-5; 10 bases align to TRBD1. Germline loops: CDR1 MNHNY, CDR2 SVGAGI (reference sequence). J lost 4 bases, V lost 7 bases, and 12 bases had no gene match. CDR3 length: 16 residues. In DNA, the CDR3 is TGTGCCAGCATGACCACCCGGGACAGGGGACGAGAGACCCAGTACTTC. Translation: CASMTTRDRGRETQYF.

CDR3 residues: CASSFRAGYTF. The CDR3 bases are TGTGCCAGCAGTTTCAGGGCCGGCTACACCTTC. This chain joins TRBV12-3 or TRBV12-4 and TRBJ1-2; tentatively, D is TRBD1 (5 bases). With 3 bases removed from V and 8 bases from J, the gap between germline ends came to 7 bases. The CDR3 runs to 11 residues.

A few counts support this clone. The chain carries TRBV9 and TRBJ2-7; 7 nucleotides align to TRBD1. CDR3 length: 15 amino acids. Germline assignment: CDR1 SGDLS and CDR2 YYNGEE. V was pared by 2 bases and J by 0 bases, with 5 bases of the junction left unmatched. CDR3: CASSVGTVLSYEQYF. The DNA for the CDR3 is TGTGCCAGCAGCGTCGGGACAGTCCTCTCCTACGAGCAGTACTTC.

As to this clone: Other DNA sequences in this sample translate to the same CDR3. This chain links TRBV4-3 with TRBJ1-4, with D hard to call. Between the trimmed V and J ends, which lost 1 base and 6 bases, there was a span of 12 bases. Germline V gene sequence: CDR1 LGHNA, CDR2 YSLEER. This CDR3 contains 15 residues. The CDR3: CASSQGGGGDEKLFF. For the CDR3, the DNA is TGCGCCAGCAGCCAAGGAGGAGGCGGCGATGAAAAACTGTTTTTT.

The chain recombines TRBV6-5 with TRBJ2-1; D may be TRBD1 (5 bases). Trimming stripped 0 bases from V and 7 bases from J, with 7 bases between. Germline-derived CDR1 and CDR2 are MNHEY and SVGAGI. CDR3 length: 13 residues. The CDR3 here is CASSYSGANEQFF. The CDR3 nucleotides are TGTGCCAGCAGTTACTCAGGGGCTAATGAGCAGTTCTTC.

This chain connects TRBV11-3 to TRBJ2-3, with 10 nucleotides matching TRBD2. CDR3 length equals 17 residues. Trimming took 5 bases from V and 5 from J; bases not matched to a gene: 13. Germline values: CDR1 SGHNT, CDR2 YENEEA. CDR3 nucleotide sequence: TGTGCCAGCAGCCCAAGGTCAGCGGGAGGGCCTGTAGATACGCAGTATTTT. Translation gives CASSPRSAGGPVDTQYF.

The chain combines TRBV30 with TRBJ1-2; D is unclear. Germline V CDR1 and CDR2: GTSNPN, SVGIG (reference sequence). The V and J ends lost 6 bases and 5 bases respectively, with 13 bases between them. This CDR3 contains 12 residues. The CDR3 DNA reads as TGTGCCTGTTACTCCCCCGAATATGGCTACACCTTC. It codes for CACYSPEYGYTF.

The chain is built from TRBV4-1 and TRBJ2-5, with 7 bases aligning to TRBD2. In germline, CDR1 is MGHRA, CDR2 YSYEKL. CDR3 size: 16 residues. With 0 bases clipped from V and 5 bases from J, the junction kept 9 bases outside the gene matches. Here the CDR3 DNA reads TGCGCCAGCAGCCAAGAAGTTGCGGGAGTCGGGGAGACCCAGTACTTC. Encoded protein: CASSQEVAGVGETQYF.

The chain combines TRBV24-1 with TRBJ2-1; D is uncertain. CDR3 length equals 15 residues. V was clipped by 2 bases and J by 0 bases, with 7 bases between them. From germline, CDR1 is KGHDR and CDR2 SFDVKD. The CDR3 DNA follows: TGTGCCACCAGTGATTCCGGTAGCTCCTACAATGAGCAGTTCTTC. Its protein is CATSDSGSSYNEQFF.

The chain employs TRBV12-3 or TRBV12-4 and TRBJ2-3; the match to TRBD2 covers 7 bases. The CDR3 spans 12 residues. Unmatched junction bases numbered 5, after V lost 8 bases and J lost 6 bases. The CDR3 DNA is TGTGCCAGCGCCGGGGGAGGGGATACGCAGTATTTT. Encoded protein: CASAGGGDTQYF.

This clone occurred once. This chain links TRBV28 with TRBJ1-5; D is perhaps TRBD1 (5 bases). The germline V gene encodes CDR1 MDHEN and CDR2 SYDVKM. The CDR3 has 15 residues. V lost 2 bases to trimming and J lost 6 bases, with 14 bases between them. Here the CDR3 reads CASSLGHHQGQPQHF. CDR3 in DNA: TGTGCCAGCAGTTTAGGACATCATCAGGGTCAGCCCCAGCATTTT.

This sequence joins TRBV9 and TRBJ1-2; 8 nucleotides align to TRBD1. CDR3 length: 18 amino acids. V dropped 8 bases and J dropped 8; count of bases not matched to a gene: 26. CDR1 and CDR2 from the germline V gene are SGDLS and YYNGEE. The CDR3 coding sequence is TGTGCCAGTGGCGTAGCCCCGAGCTCGAGACAGGGGTCAGGAGGCTACACCTTC. Translation: CASGVAPSSRQGSGGYTF.

The chain employs TRBV6-2 or TRBV6-3 and TRBJ1-2; perhaps TRBD1 as D (6 bases). Between the trimmed V and J ends, which lost 2 bases and 2 bases, there was a span of 27 bases. The CDR3 spans 20 residues. The germline gives CDR1 MNHEY, CDR2 SVGEGT. DNA for the CDR3: TGTGCCAGCAGTTACCGACAGGCTACAGACCTTCGAAATACAAACTATGGCTACACCTTC. This codes for CASSYRQATDLRNTNYGYTF.

The chain employs TRBV27 and TRBJ1-2, with 10 bases lining up with TRBD1. V was pared by 8 bases and J by 2 bases, with 5 bases of the junction left unmatched. The CDR3 is made up of 14 amino acids. CDR1 and CDR2 from the germline V gene are MNHEY and SMNVEV (reference sequence). The CDR3 sequence: CASRRTGGNYGYTF. The CDR3 nucleotides read TGTGCCAGCCGCAGGACAGGGGGGAACTATGGCTACACCTTC.